This is a list of T cell receptor beta chains from one sample in a study of blood T cell repertoires in COVID-19. This table comes from immunoSEQ multiplex PCR, and its TCRdb copy is limited to in-frame clones, with some not included. The profile covers 200,000 to 250,000 clones, with around 90% appearing a single time and around 1.2% taken by the ten largest. Sequencing was performed on peripheral blood. Receptors originate from a man under 40 with acute or convalescent COVID-19. The CDR3 runs from the conserved cysteine through the conserved F or W. A D gene is named only where the DNA matches it firmly. Clone size, where shown, is once, few, many, or a class for clones that have expanded.

j_call,v_call,d_call,clone_size,cdr3_nt,cdr3_aa
TRBJ1-2,TRBV28,.,.,TGTGCCAGCAGTATACGACAGCGAGGATTCTATGGCTACACCTTC,CASSIRQRGFYGYTF
TRBJ1-1,TRBV27,.,.,TGTGCCAGCAGCCCTACAGGACCCACTGAAGCTTTCTTT,CASSPTGPTEAFF
TRBJ2-2,TRBV10-2,.,.,TGCGCCAGCTTTCCGAAAAAGACAGCTTCGAACACCGGGGAGCTGTTTTTT,CASFPKKTASNTGELFF
TRBJ1-1,TRBV11-2,TRBD1,once,TGTGCCAGCAGCTTAGATCACGGACAGGACTGGTTGGGTGGTTCTGAAGCTTTCTTT,CASSLDHGQDWLGGSEAFF
TRBJ1-6,TRBV6-5,.,.,TGTGCCAGCAGAAGAGAGATTAATTCACCCCTCCACTTT,CASRREINSPLHF
TRBJ2-3,TRBV30,.,.,TGTGCCTGGAGTGCTGCGAGGGATACGGATACGCAGTATTTT,CAWSAARDTDTQYF
TRBJ1-2,TRBV12-5,TRBD1,.,TGTGCTAGTGGTTTTGGGACAGGGGGTCGCGGCTACACCTTC,CASGFGTGGRGYTF
TRBJ1-5,TRBV28,TRBD1,.,TGTGCCAGCTCCGGACAGGGCTTGTCCCAGCATTTT,CASSGQGLSQHF
TRBJ2-7,TRBV27,.,.,TGTGCCAGCAGTACGTACCAATCCGAAACGGACGAGCAGTACTTC,CASSTYQSETDEQYF
TRBJ1-2,TRBV28,.,.,TGTGCCAGCAGTTTAATCGGCAGGAACTATGGCTACACCTTC,CASSLIGRNYGYTF
TRBJ1-2,TRBV29-1,.,.,TGCAGCACTAGAGGGGGAACATCTAATGGCTACACCTTC,CSTRGGTSNGYTF
TRBJ2-5,TRBV2,TRBD1,few,TGTGCCAGGGAGGGACAGGGAGTGACCCAGTACTTC,CAREGQGVTQYF
TRBJ2-1,TRBV29-1,.,.,TGCAGCGTTGCCACCCGGGACGGAGGGTACAATGAGCAGTTCTTC,CSVATRDGGYNEQFF
TRBJ2-7,TRBV7-8,.,.,TGTGCCAGCAGCCTCCCGAGGGTGGGAAAAAACGAGCAGTACTTC,CASSLPRVGKNEQYF
TRBJ1-2,TRBV12-3/TRBV12-4,TRBD1,.,TGTGCCAGCAGTGCCACAGGGGTGAGCGGCTACACCTTC,CASSATGVSGYTF
TRBJ1-5,TRBV2,TRBD1,few,TGTGCCAGCACCCCCGAGGGGACAGTGCCCAATCAGCCCCAGCATTTT,CASTPEGTVPNQPQHF
TRBJ2-2,TRBV5-1,TRBD2,.,TGCGCCAGCAGCTTAGGGAGCGGGGGACCCACCGGGGAGCTGTTTTTT,CASSLGSGGPTGELFF
TRBJ1-1,TRBV19,.,.,TGTGCCAGTAGCCTGACAGGAGTCACTGAAGCTTTCTTT,CASSLTGVTEAFF
TRBJ2-5,TRBV29-1,TRBD1,once,TGCAGCTCACTGACAGGGACGAGAGAGACCCAGTACTTC,CSSLTGTRETQYF
TRBJ1-2,TRBV28,TRBD1,.,TGTGCCAGCCTGGGGACAGGGTCGAGGGATAACTATGGCTACACCTTC,CASLGTGSRDNYGYTF
TRBJ1-2,TRBV19,TRBD1,.,TGTGCCAGTAGTATGGGGCCGGACAGGGTCGCTTCTGGCTACACCTTC,CASSMGPDRVASGYTF
TRBJ1-5,TRBV30,TRBD1,.,TGTGCCTGGACAGGGGGAGGCAATCAGCCCCAGCATTTT,CAWTGGGNQPQHF
TRBJ2-4,TRBV2,TRBD1,.,TGTGCCAGCAGTGAAGGTGGGACAGCCAATACGTATCAAAACATTCAGTACTTC,CASSEGGTANTYQNIQYF
TRBJ2-6,TRBV2,.,.,TGTGCCAGCAGTGCGAACGTCCCCTACTCTGGGGCCAACGTCCTGACTTTC,CASSANVPYSGANVLTF
TRBJ1-2,TRBV7-8,TRBD1,.,TGTGCCAGCAGCTCCCCCAGGGGGCTTCGTGGCTACACCTTC,CASSSPRGLRGYTF
TRBJ1-6,TRBV5-1,TRBD1,.,TGCGCCAGCAGCTTGGGGAGGGACAGGAATTCACCCCTCCACTTT,CASSLGRDRNSPLHF
TRBJ1-2,TRBV18,TRBD1,.,TGTGCCAGCTCATACTTGGACGAGGGGGCGCCGATCGGCTACACCTTC,CASSYLDEGAPIGYTF
TRBJ2-3,TRBV15,.,.,TGTGCCACCAGCAGAGATATAGATACGCAGTATTTT,CATSRDIDTQYF
TRBJ1-2,TRBV5-8,.,.,TGTGCCAGCAGCTTAGGTGGTCTAGAAGCTAACTATGGCTACACCTTC,CASSLGGLEANYGYTF
TRBJ1-2,TRBV3-1/TRBV3-2,TRBD1,once,TGTGCCAGCAGCCCAGGGACAGGGGGCCGGGGCTACACCTTC,CASSPGTGGRGYTF
TRBJ1-2,TRBV5-1,.,.,TGCGCCAGCAGCTTGGATCTGGGGGCCCTGATCTATGGCTACACCTTC,CASSLDLGALIYGYTF
TRBJ1-1,TRBV29-1,.,.,TGCAGCGCGAAGAGCCAGGAGACTACTATTAACACTGAAGCTTTCTTT,CSAKSQETTINTEAFF
TRBJ1-1,TRBV18,TRBD1,.,TGTGCCAGCTCACCCACGGGACAGGGGAACACTGAAGCTTTCTTT,CASSPTGQGNTEAFF
TRBJ2-2,TRBV6-4,.,.,TGTGCCAGCAGTGACGGAGCAGGGGACACCGGGGAGCTGTTTTTT,CASSDGAGDTGELFF
TRBJ1-6,TRBV3-1/TRBV3-2,.,.,TGTGCCAGCAGCACCGACAGCCATAATTCACCCCTCCACTTT,CASSTDSHNSPLHF
TRBJ2-5,TRBV19,.,.,TGTGCCAGTAGTCCCGAATCAGGTATAGGGACCCAGTACTTC,CASSPESGIGTQYF
TRBJ1-5,TRBV7-9,.,.,TGTGCCAGCAGCCGCGGCGGGGGGGGTAGCAATCAGCCCCAGCATTTT,CASSRGGGGSNQPQHF
TRBJ1-1,TRBV5-6,.,.,TGTGCCAGCAGCTTCGGCCCTCCCCCGCGACATCTGGCAGCTTTCTTT,CASSFGPPPRHLAAFF
TRBJ1-2,TRBV5-5,TRBD1,.,TGTGCCAGCAGGCAACTCGACAGGGGGGGTGATGGCTACACCTTC,CASRQLDRGGDGYTF
TRBJ2-3,TRBV5-4,.,.,TGTGCCAGCAGCTTGAAGGTGGCGGCAGATACGCAGTATTTT,CASSLKVAADTQYF
TRBJ1-1,TRBV29-1,.,.,TGCAGCGTCAGCGACAGGTTTGAAGCTTTCTTT,CSVSDRFEAFF
TRBJ1-5,TRBV7-3,.,.,TGTGCCAGCAGCTTAGAAGCGGGCAGGGTGGATCAGCCCCAGCATTTT,CASSLEAGRVDQPQHF
TRBJ1-2,TRBV14,TRBD1,.,TGTGCCAGCAGCTACGAGACAGGGGACTATGGCTACACCTTC,CASSYETGDYGYTF
TRBJ2-5,TRBV7-3,.,.,TGTGCCAGCAGCGCAATCGGTGAGGAGACCCAGTACTTC,CASSAIGEETQYF